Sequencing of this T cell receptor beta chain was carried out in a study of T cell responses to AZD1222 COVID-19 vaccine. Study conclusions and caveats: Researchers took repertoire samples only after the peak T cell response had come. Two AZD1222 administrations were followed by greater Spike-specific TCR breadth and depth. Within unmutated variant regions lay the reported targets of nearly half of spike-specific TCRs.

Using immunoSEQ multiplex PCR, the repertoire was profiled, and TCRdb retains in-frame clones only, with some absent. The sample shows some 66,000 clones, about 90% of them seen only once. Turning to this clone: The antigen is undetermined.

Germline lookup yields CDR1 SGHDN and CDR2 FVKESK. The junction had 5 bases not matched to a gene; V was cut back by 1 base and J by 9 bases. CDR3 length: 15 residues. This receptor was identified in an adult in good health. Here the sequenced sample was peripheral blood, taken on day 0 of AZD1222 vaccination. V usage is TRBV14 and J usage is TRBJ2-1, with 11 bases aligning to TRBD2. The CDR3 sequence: CASSQVAGGPFEQFF. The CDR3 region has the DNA TGTGCCAGCAGCCAAGTAGCGGGAGGGCCGTTTGAGCAGTTCTTC.